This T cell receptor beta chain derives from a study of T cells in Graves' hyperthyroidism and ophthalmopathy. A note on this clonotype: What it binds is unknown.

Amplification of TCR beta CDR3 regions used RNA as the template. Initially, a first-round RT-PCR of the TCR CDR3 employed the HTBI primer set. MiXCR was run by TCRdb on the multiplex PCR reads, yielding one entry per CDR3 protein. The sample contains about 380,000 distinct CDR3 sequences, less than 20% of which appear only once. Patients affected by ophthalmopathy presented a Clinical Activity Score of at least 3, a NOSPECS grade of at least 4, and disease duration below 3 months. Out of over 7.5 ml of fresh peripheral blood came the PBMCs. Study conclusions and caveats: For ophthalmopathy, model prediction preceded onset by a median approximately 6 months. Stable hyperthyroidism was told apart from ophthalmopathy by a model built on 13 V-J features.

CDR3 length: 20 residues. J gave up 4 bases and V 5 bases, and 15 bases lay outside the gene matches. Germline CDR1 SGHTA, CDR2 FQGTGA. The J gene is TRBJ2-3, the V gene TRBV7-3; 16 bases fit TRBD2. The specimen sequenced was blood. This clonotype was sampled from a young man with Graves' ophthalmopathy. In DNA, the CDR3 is TGTGCCAGCAGCGAAACCGGGACTAGCGGGGGGGCTTTGTTGGCAGATACGCAGTATTTT. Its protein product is CASSETGTSGGALLADTQYF.